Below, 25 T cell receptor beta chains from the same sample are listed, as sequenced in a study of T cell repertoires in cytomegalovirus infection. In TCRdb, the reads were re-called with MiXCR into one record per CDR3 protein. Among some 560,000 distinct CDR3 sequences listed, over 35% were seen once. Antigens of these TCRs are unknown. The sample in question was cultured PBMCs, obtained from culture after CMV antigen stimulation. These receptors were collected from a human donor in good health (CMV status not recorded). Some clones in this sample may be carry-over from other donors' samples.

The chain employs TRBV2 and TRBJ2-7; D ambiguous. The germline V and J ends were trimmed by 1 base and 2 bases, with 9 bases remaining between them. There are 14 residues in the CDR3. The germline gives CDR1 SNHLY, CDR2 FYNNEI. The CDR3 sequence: CASSEDLVTYEQYF. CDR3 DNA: TGTGCCAGCAGTGAAGATCTAGTGACCTACGAGCAGTACTTC.

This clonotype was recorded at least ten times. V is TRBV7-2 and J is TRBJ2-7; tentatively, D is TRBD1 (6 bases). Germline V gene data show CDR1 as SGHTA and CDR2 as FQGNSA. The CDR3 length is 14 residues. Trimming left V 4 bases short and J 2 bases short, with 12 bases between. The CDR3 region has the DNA TGTGCCAGCAGCTCAGGGGTAGAGCCCTACGAGCAGTACTTC. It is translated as CASSSGVEPYEQYF.

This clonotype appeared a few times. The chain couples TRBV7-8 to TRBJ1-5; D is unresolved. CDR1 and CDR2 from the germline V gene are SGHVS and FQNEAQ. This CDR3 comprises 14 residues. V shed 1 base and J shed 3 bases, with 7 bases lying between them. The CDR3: CASSLGVHNQPQHF. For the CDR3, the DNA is TGTGCCAGCAGCTTAGGGGTTCACAATCAGCCCCAGCATTTT.

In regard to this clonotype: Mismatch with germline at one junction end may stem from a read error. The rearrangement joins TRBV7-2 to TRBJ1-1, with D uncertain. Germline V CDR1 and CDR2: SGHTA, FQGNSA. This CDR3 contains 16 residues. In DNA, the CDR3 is TGTGCCGGCAGCCCGAACACACTCCAAATGAACACTGAAGCTTTCTTT. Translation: CAGSPNTLQMNTEAFF.

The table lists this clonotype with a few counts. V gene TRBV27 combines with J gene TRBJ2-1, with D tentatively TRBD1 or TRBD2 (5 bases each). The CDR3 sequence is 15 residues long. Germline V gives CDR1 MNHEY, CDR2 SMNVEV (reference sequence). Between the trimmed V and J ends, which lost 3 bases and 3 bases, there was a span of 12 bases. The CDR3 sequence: CASSLEAGNYNEQFF. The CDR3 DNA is TGTGCCAGCAGTTTGGAGGCAGGGAACTACAATGAGCAGTTCTTC.

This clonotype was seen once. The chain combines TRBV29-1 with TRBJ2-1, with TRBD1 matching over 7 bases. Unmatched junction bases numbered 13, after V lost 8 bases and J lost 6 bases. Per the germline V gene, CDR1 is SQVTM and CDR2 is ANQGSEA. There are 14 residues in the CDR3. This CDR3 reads CSIRDSRNVNEQFF. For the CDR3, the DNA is TGCAGCATCCGGGACAGCCGAAATGTCAATGAGCAGTTCTTC.

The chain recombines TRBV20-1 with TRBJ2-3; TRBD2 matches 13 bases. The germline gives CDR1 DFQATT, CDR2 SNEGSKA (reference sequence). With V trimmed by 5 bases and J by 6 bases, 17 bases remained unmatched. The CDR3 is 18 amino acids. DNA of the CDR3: TGCAGTGCTCGTGGACTAGCGGGAGTGTTTGTGGGTCCGGATACGCAGTATTTT. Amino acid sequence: CSARGLAGVFVGPDTQYF.

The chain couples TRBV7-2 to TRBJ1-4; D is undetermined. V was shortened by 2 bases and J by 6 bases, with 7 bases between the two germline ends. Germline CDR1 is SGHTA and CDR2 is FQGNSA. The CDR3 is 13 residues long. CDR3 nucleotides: TGTGCCAGCAGCTTATTCGCTGATGAAAAACTGTTTTTT. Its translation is CASSLFADEKLFF.

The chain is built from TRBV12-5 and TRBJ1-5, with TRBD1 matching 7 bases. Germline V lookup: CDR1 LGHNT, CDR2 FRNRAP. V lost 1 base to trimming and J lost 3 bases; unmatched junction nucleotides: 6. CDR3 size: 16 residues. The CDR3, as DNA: TGTGCTAGTGGTTTGGGACAGGGATTAGACAATCAGCCCCAGCATTTT. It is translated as CASGLGQGLDNQPQHF.

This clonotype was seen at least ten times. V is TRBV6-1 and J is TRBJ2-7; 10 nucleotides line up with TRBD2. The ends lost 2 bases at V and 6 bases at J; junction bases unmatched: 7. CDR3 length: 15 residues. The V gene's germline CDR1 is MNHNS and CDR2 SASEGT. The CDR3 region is CASSESGGALGEQYF. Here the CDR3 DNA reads TGTGCCAGCAGTGAAAGCGGGGGGGCCCTAGGCGAGCAGTACTTC.

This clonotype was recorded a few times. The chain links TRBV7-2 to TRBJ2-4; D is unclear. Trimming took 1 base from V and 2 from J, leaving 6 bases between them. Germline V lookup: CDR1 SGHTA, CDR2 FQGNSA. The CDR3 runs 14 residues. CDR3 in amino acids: CASSLGDTKNIQYF. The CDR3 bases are TGTGCCAGCAGCTTAGGAGACACCAAAAACATTCAGTACTTC. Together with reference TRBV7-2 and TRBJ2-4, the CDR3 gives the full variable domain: GAGVSQSPSNKVTEKGKDVELRCDPISGHTALYWYRQSLGQGLEFLIYFQGNSAPDKSGLPSDRFSAERTGGSVSTLTIQRTQQEDSAVYLCASSLGDTKNIQYFGAGTRLSVL.

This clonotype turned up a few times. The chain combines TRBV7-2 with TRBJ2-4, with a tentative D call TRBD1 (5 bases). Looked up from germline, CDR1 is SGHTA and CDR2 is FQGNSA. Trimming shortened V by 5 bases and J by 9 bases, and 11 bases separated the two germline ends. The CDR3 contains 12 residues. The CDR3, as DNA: TGTGCCAGCAGCCTCCAGGGAAGCATTCAGTACTTC. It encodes CASSLQGSIQYF. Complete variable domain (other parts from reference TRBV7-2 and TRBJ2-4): GAGVSQSPSNKVTEKGKDVELRCDPISGHTALYWYRQSLGQGLEFLIYFQGNSAPDKSGLPSDRFSAERTGGSVSTLTIQRTQQEDSAVYLCASSLQGSIQYFGAGTRLSVL.

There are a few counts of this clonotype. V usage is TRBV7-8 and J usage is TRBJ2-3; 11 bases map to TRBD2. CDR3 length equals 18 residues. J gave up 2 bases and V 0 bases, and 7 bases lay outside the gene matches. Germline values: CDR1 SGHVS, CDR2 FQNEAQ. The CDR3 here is CASSLAPEGLAVTDTQYF. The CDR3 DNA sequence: TGTGCCAGCAGCTTAGCCCCCGAGGGACTAGCGGTCACAGATACGCAGTATTTT.

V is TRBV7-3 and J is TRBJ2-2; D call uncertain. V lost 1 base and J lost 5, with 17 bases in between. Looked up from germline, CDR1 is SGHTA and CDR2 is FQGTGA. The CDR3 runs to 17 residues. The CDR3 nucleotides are TGTGCCAGCAGCTTAAGTCCATTCGGAAAACCGACCGGGGAGCTGTTTTTT. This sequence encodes CASSLSPFGKPTGELFF.

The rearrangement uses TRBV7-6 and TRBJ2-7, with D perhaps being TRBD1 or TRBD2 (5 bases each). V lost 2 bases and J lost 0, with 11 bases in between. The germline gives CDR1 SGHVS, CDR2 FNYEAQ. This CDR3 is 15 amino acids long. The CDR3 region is CASSLFGDGSYEQYF. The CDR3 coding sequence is TGTGCCAGCAGCTTATTTGGGGACGGCTCCTACGAGCAGTACTTC.

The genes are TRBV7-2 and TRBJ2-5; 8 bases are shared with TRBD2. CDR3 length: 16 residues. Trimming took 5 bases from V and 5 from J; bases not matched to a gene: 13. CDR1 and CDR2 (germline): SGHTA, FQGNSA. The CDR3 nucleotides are TGTGCCAGCAGCCCTCTTTTTGCGGGGGGTGGGGAGACCCAGTACTTC. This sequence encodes CASSPLFAGGGETQYF.

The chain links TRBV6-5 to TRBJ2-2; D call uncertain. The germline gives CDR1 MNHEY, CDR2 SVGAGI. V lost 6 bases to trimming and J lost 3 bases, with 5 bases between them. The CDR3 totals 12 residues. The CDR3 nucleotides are TGTGCCAGCAGATCTCACACCGGGGAGCTGTTTTTT. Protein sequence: CASRSHTGELFF.

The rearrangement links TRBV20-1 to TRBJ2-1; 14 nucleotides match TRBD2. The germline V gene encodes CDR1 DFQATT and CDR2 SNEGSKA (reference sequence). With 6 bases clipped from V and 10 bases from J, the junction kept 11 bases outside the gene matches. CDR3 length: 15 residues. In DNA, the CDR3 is TGCAGTGCGAATCCCGGGACTAGCGGGGGAGGGGAGCAGTTCTTC. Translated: CSANPGTSGGGEQFF.

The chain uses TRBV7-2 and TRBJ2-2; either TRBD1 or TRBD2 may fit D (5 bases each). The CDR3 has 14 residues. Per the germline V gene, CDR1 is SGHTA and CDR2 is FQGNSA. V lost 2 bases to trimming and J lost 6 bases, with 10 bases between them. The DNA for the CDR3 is TGTGCCAGCAGCTTACCCGGGACCTCCGGGGAGCTGTTTTTT. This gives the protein CASSLPGTSGELFF.

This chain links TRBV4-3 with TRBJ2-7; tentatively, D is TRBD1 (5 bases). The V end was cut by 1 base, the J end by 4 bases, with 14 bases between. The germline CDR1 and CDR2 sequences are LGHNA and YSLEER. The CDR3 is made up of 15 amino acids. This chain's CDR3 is CASSQGQGQFYEQYF. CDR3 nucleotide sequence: TGCGCCAGCAGCCAAGGGCAGGGTCAGTTTTACGAGCAGTACTTC.

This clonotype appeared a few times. In DNA, the CDR3 is TGTGCCAGTAGTCCGCACCCGACAGGACGGACCTACGAGCAGTACTTC. Amino acid sequence: CASSPHPTGRTYEQYF. The chain couples TRBV19 to TRBJ2-7; possible D gene TRBD1, 6 bases. This CDR3 is built from 16 residues. Per the germline V gene, CDR1 is LNHDA and CDR2 is SQIVND (reference sequence). V lost 5 bases to trimming and J lost 2 bases, with 19 bases between them.

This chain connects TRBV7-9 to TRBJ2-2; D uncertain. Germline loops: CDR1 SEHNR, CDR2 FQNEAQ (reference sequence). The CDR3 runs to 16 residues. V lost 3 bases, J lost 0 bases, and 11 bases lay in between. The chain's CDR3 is CASSFSQVTNTGELFF. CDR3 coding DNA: TGTGCCAGCAGCTTTAGTCAGGTGACGAACACCGGGGAGCTGTTTTTT.

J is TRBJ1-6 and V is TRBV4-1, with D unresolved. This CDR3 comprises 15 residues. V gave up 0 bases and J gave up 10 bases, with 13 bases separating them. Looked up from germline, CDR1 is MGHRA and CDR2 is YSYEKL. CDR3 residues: CASSQDPSEESPLHF. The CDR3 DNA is TGCGCCAGCAGCCAAGATCCCTCGGAGGAGTCACCCCTCCACTTT.

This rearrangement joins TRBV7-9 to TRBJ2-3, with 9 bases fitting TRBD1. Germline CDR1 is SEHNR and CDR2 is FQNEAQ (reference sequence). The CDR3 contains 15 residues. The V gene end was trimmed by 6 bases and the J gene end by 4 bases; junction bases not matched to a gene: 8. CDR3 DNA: TGTGCCAGCAGGCAACCGGGACAGGGCTCAGATACGCAGTATTTT. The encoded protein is CASRQPGQGSDTQYF.

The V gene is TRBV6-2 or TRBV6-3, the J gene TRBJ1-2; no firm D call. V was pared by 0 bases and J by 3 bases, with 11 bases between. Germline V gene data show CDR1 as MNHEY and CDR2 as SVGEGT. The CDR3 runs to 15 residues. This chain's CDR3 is CASSYSGSPYYGYTF. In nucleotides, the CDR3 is TGTGCCAGCAGTTACTCGGGCAGCCCTTACTATGGCTACACCTTC.